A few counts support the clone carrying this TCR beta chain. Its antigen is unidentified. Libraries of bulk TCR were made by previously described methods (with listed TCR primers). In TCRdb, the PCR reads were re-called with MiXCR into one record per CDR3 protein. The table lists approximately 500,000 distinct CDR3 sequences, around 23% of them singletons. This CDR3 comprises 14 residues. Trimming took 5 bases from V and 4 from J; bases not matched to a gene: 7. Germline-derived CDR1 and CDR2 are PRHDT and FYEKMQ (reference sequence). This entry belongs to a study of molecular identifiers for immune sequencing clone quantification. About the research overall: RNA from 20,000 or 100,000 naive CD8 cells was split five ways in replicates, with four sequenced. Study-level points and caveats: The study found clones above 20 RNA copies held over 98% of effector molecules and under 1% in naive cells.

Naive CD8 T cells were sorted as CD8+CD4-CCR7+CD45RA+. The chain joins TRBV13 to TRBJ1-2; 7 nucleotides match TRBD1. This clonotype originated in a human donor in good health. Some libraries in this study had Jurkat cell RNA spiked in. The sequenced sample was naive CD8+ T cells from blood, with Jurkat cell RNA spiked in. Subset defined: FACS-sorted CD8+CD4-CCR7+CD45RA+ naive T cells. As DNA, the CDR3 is TGTGCCAGCAGCGCCGGGACAGACATCTATGGCTACACCTTC. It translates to CASSAGTDIYGYTF.